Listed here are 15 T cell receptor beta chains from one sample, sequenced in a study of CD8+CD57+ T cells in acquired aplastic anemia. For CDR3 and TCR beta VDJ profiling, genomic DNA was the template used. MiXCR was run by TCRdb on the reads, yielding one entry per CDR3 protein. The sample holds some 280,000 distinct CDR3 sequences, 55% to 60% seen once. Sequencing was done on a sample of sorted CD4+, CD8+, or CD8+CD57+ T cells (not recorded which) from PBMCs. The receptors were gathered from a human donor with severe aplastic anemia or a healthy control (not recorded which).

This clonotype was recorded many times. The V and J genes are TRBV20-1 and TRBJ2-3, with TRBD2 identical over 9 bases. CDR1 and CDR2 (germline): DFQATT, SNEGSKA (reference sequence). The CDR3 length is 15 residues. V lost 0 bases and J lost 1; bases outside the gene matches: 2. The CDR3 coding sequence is TGCAGTGCTAGAGACAGACTAGCGGGCACAGATACGCAGTATTTT. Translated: CSARDRLAGTDTQYF.

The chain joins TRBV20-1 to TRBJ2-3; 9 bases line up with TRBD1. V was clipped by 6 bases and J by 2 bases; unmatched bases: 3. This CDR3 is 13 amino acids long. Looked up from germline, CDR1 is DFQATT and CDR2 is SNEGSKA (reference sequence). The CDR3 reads CSAGTGNTDTQYF. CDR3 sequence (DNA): TGCAGTGCCGGGACAGGGAACACAGATACGCAGTATTTT.

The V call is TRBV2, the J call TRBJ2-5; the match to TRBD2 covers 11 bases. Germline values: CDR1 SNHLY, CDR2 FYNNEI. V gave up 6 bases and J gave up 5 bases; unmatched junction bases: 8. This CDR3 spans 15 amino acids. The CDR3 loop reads CASSQATSGEETQYF. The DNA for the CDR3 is TGTGCCAGCAGCCAGGCGACTAGCGGGGAGGAGACCCAGTACTTC.

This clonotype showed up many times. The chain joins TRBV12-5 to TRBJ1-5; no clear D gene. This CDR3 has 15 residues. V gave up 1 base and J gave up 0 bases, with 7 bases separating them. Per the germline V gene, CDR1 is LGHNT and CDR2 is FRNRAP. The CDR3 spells CASGLGTYSNQPQHF. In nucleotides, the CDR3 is TGTGCTAGTGGTTTGGGTACTTATAGCAATCAGCCCCAGCATTTT.

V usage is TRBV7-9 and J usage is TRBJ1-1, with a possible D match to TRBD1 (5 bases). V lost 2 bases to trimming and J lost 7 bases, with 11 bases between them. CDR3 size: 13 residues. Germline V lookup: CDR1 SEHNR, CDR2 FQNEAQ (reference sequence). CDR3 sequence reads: CASSLRGDSEAFF. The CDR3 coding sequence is TGTGCCAGCAGCTTAAGGGGTGACAGTGAAGCTTTCTTT.

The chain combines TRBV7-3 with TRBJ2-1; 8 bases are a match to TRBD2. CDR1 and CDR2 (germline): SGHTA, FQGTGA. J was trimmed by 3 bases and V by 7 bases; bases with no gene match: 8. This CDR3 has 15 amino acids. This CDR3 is CASNPGTSGYNEQFF. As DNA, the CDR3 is TGTGCCAGCAACCCAGGCACTAGCGGCTACAATGAGCAGTTCTTC.

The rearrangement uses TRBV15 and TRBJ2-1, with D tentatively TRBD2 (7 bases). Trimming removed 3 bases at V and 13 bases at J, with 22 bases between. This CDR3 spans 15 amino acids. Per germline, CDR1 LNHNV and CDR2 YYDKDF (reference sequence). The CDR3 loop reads CATSRGGGSNNGQFF. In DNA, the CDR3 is TGTGCCACCAGCAGGGGAGGGGGGAGTAACAATGGACAGTTCTTC.

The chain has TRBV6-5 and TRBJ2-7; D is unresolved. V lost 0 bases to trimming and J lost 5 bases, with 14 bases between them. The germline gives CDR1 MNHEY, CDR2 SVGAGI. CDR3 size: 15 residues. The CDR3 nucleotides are TGTGCCAGCAGTTACTCGGTAATAGGTCTTGACGAGCAGTACTTC. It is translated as CASSYSVIGLDEQYF.

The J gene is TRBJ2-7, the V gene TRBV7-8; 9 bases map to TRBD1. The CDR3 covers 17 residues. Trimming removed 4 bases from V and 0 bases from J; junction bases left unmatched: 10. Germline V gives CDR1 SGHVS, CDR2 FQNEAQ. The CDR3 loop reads CASSSLWGQGLSYEQYF. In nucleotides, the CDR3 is TGTGCCAGCAGCTCCCTTTGGGGACAGGGCCTCTCCTACGAGCAGTACTTC.

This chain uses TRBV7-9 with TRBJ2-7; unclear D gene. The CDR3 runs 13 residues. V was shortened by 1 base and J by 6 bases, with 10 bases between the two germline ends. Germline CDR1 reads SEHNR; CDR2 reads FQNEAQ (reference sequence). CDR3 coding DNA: TGTGCCAGCAGCTTAGGGACCGACCGCGAGCAGTACTTC. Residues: CASSLGTDREQYF.

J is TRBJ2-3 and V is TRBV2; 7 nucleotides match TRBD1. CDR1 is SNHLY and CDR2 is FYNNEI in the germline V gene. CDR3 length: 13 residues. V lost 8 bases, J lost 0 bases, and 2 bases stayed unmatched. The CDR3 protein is CASGGQSTDTQYF. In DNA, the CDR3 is TGTGCCAGCGGGGGACAGAGCACAGATACGCAGTATTTT.

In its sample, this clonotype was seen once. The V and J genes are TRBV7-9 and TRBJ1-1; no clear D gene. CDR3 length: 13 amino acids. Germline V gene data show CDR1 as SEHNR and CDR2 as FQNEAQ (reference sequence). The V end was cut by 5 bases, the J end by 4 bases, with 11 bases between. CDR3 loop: CASSPPSSTEAFF. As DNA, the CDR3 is TGTGCCAGCAGCCCCCCCAGCTCCACTGAAGCTTTCTTT.

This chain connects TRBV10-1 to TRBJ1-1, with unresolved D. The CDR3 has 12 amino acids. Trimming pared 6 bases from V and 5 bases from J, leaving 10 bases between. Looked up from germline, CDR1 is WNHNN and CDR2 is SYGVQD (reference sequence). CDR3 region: CASSQGDTEAFF. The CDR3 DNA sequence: TGCGCCAGCAGCCAAGGAGATACTGAAGCTTTCTTT.

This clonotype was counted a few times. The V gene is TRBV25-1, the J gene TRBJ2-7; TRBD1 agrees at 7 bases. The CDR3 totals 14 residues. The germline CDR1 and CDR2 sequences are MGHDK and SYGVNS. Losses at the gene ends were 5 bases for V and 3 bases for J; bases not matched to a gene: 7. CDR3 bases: TGTGCCAGCAGTCGACCGGGACAGAGCTACGAGCAGTACTTC. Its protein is CASSRPGQSYEQYF.

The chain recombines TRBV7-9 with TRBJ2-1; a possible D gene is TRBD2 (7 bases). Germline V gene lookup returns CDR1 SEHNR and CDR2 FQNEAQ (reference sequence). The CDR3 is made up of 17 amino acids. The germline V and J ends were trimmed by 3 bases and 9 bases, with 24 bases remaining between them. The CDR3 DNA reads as TGTGCCAGCAGCTTGGGAGGGGGGCGTGATATCGAATTTGAGCAGTTCTTC. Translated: CASSLGGGRDIEFEQFF.